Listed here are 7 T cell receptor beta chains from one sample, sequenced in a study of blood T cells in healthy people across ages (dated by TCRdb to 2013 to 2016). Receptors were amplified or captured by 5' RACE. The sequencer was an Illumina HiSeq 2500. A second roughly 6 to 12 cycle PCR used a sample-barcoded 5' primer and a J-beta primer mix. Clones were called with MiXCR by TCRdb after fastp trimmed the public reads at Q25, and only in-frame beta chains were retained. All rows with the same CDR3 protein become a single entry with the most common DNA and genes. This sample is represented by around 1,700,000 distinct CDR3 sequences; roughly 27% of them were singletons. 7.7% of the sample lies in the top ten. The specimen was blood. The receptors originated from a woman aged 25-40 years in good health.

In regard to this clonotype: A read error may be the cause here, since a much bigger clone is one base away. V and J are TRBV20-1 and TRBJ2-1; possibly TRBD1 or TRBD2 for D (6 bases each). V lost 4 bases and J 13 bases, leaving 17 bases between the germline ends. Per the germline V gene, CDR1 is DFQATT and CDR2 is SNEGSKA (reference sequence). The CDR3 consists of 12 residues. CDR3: CSATGDTETQFF. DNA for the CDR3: TGCAGTGCTACGGGGGACACGGAGACCCAGTTCTTC.

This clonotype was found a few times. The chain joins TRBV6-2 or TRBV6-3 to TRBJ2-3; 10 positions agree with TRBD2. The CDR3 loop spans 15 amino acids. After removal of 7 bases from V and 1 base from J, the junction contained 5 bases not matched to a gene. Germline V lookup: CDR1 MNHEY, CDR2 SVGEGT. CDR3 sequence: CASIRAGGRTDTQYF. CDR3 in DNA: TGTGCCAGCATCCGAGCGGGAGGGCGCACAGATACGCAGTATTTT.

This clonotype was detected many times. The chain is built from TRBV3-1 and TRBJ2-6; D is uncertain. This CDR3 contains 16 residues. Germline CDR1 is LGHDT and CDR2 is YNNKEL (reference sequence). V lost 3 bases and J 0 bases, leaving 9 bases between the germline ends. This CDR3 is CASSQASLSGANVLTF. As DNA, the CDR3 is TGTGCCAGCAGCCAGGCCAGCCTCTCTGGGGCCAACGTCCTGACTTTC. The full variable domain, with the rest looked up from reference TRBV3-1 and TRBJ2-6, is DTAVSQTPKYLVTQMGNDKSIKCEQNLGHDTMYWYKQDSKKFLKIMFSYNNKELIINETVPNRFSPKSPDKAHLNLHINSLELGDSAVYFCASSQASLSGANVLTFGAGSRLTVL.

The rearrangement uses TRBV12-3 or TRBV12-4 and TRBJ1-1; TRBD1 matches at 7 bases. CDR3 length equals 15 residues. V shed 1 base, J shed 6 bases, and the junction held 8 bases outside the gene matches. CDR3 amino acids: CASSLVGTANAEAFF. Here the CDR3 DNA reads TGTGCCAGCAGTTTAGTGGGGACAGCCAACGCTGAAGCTTTCTTT.

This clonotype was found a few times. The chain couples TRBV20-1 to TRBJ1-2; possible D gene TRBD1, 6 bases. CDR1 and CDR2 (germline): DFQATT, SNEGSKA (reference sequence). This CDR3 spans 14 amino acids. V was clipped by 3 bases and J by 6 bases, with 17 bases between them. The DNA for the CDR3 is TGCAGTGCTAGGACCCCCTGGACAGACGATGGCTACACCTTC. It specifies CSARTPWTDDGYTF.

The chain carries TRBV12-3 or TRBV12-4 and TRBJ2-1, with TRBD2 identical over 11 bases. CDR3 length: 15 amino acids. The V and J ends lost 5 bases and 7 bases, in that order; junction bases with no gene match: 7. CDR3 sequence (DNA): TGTGCCAGCAGTATCCTAGCGGGAGGAGGTAATGAGCAGTTCTTC. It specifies CASSILAGGGNEQFF.

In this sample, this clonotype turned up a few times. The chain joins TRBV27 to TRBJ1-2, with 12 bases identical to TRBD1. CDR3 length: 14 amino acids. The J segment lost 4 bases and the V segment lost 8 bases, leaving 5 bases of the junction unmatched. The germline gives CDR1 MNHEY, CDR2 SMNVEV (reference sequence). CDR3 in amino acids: CASGGTGGLYGYTF. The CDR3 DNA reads TGTGCCAGCGGTGGGACAGGGGGCCTCTATGGCTACACCTTC.